The source of this T cell receptor (beta chain) is a study of shared clonotypes between healthy human individuals. To note about this clone: Its antigen is not identified.

The data were produced by immunoSEQ multiplex PCR, yet TCRdb's version contains in-frame clones alone and is incomplete. The sample lists hundreds of thousands of clones, roughly 77% occurring once. Broader study findings: Tissue TCR repertoires likely differ from these blood-only repertoires. The study drew on few donors, limiting represented genetic and exposure-history diversity.

The CDR3 extends over 16 amino acids. Looked up from germline, CDR1 is SGHTA and CDR2 is FQGTGA. V dropped 5 bases and J dropped 1; count of bases not matched to a gene: 5. Genomic DNA for unsorted samples, which was extracted with the QIAamp DNA Blood Mini kit, came from 81 million or so PBMCs. The sequence was collected from a woman aged 40 to 55 in good health. Some clones in this sample may be carry-over from other donors' samples. The genes are TRBV7-3 and TRBJ2-2, with 9 positions matching TRBD2. Sequencing was carried out using PBMCs. The chain's CDR3 is CASSPWREGNTGELFF. The CDR3 DNA reads TGTGCCAGCAGCCCGTGGCGGGAGGGGAACACCGGGGAGCTGTTTTTT. The full variable domain, rest sourced from reference TRBV7-3 and TRBJ2-2, is GAGVSQTPSNKVTEKGKYVELRCDPISGHTALYWYRQSLGQGPEFLIYFQGTGAADDSGLPNDRFFAVRPEGSVSTLKIQRTERGDSAVYLCASSPWREGNTGELFFGEGSRLTVL.